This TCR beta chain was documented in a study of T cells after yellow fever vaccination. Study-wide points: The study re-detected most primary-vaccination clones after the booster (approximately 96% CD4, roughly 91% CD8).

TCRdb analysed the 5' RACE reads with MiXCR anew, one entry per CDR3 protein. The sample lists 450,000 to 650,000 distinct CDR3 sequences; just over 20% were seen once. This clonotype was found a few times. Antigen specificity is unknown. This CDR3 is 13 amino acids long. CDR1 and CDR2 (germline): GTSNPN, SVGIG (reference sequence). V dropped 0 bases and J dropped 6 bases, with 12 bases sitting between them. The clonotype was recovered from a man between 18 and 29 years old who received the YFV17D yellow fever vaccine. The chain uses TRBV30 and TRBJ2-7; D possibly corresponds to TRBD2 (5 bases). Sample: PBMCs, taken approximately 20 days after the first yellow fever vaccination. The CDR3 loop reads CAWSVRLALEQYF. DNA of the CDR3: TGTGCCTGGAGTGTACGGCTAGCCCTCGAGCAGTACTTC.